The 9 T cell receptor beta chains listed next were all sequenced from one sample in a study of cytomegalovirus exposure and HLA in healthy donors. PCR involved 60 Vbeta and 13 Jbeta primers. Here immunoSEQ multiplex PCR was the method, and the copy in TCRdb shows in-frame clones only, minus some. Here the sample spans about 110,000 clones, approximately 70% being singletons. The material sequenced was PBMCs. These receptors all stem from a man between 25 and 39 years old in good health and CMV-seropositive.

Concerning this clone itself: This same CDR3 is encoded by further DNA sequences in the sample. The DNA of the CDR3 is TGTGCCAGCAGCCTCCGACAGGGTAACACTGAAGCTTTCTTT. Translation gives CASSLRQGNTEAFF. The chain combines TRBV5-6 with TRBJ1-1; TRBD1 matches at 7 bases. The V segment lost 4 bases and the J segment 2 bases; nucleotides outside the gene matches: 5. CDR3 length: 14 amino acids. The V gene's germline CDR1 is SGHDT and CDR2 YYEEEE.

The gene calls are TRBV28 and TRBJ1-4; 8 nucleotides match TRBD1. The ends lost 4 bases at V and 8 bases at J; junction bases unmatched: 9. The CDR3 loop spans 15 amino acids. CDR1 MDHEN and CDR2 SYDVKM come from the germline V gene. The CDR3 sequence: CASSSRLTGGEKLFF. The CDR3 DNA is TGTGCCAGCAGTTCGCGCCTAACAGGGGGAGAAAAACTGTTTTTT.

V is TRBV19 and J is TRBJ1-4, with unresolved D. V gave up 10 bases and J gave up 1 base, with 13 bases separating them. Germline lookup yields CDR1 LNHDA and CDR2 SQIVND (reference sequence). The CDR3 has 14 amino acids. Written as DNA, the CDR3 is TGTGCCACCTCACTCGGGATAACTAATGAAAAACTGTTTTTT. This codes for CATSLGITNEKLFF.

The chain carries TRBV19 and TRBJ1-6; D gene unclear. Trimming took off 5 bases at V and 7 bases at J, with 9 bases between the two ends. CDR3 length: 13 residues. Germline V gene data show CDR1 as LNHDA and CDR2 as SQIVND (reference sequence). DNA of the CDR3: TGTGCCAGTAGTCCGGGGTACAATTCACCCCTCCACTTT. Its translation: CASSPGYNSPLHF.

The rearrangement links TRBV4-1 to TRBJ1-3; 8 positions match TRBD1. The V gene end was trimmed by 0 bases and the J gene end by 7 bases; junction bases not matched to a gene: 8. This CDR3 spans 16 amino acids. Looked up from germline, CDR1 is MGHRA and CDR2 is YSYEKL. CDR3 bases: TGCGCCAGCAGCCAAGACGGGCGACAGGGGTGGAACACCATATATTTT. Translating it yields CASSQDGRQGWNTIYF.

This CDR3 is CASSDVGQGANNYGYTF. Here the CDR3 DNA reads TGTGCCAGCAGTGACGTGGGACAGGGGGCGAATAACTATGGCTACACCTTC. The chain links TRBV6-4 to TRBJ1-2; 12 bases are shared with TRBD1. This CDR3 is 17 amino acids long. The germline gives CDR1 MRHNA, CDR2 SNTAGT. The trim removed 2 bases at V and 1 base at J, leaving 5 bases unmatched.

V and J are TRBV2 and TRBJ1-1; D not certain. This CDR3 comprises 13 residues. Deletions cut 6 bases from V and 4 bases from J, with 12 bases between. Per the germline V gene, CDR1 is SNHLY and CDR2 is FYNNEI. The chain's CDR3 is CASRPGGATEAFF. The CDR3 DNA is TGTGCCAGCAGACCGGGTGGTGCCACTGAAGCTTTCTTT. The full variable domain, in which reference TRBV2 and TRBJ1-1 provide the parts outside the CDR3, is EPEVTQTPSHQVTQMGQEVILRCVPISNHLYFYWYRQILGQKVEFLVSFYNNEISEKSEIFDDQFSVERPDGSNFTLKIRSTKLEDSAMYFCASRPGGATEAFFGQGTRLTVV.

V is TRBV5-1 and J is TRBJ2-5; no reliable D call. The V gene lost 0 bases and the J gene lost 5 bases, with 5 bases spanning the gap. The germline V gene has CDR1 SGHRS and CDR2 YFSETQ. The CDR3 runs 12 residues. Written as DNA, the CDR3 is TGCGCCAGCAGCTTGGTTTATGAGACCCAGTACTTC. As protein: CASSLVYETQYF.

The chain carries TRBV2 and TRBJ1-5; 7 positions agree with TRBD1. This CDR3 contains 15 residues. CDR1 SNHLY and CDR2 FYNNEI come from the germline V gene. With V trimmed by 4 bases and J by 7 bases, 10 bases remained unmatched. The CDR3 protein is CASSGSTGLGQPQHF. CDR3 in DNA: TGTGCCAGCAGTGGGTCGACAGGGTTAGGGCAGCCCCAGCATTTT.